Listed below are T cell receptor beta chains from one sample, sequenced in a study of blood T cell repertoires in COVID-19. TCRdb keeps only in-frame clones here, not all; method: immunoSEQ multiplex PCR. The sample includes about 93,000 clones, 75% to 90% of them seen just once. Sequenced material: peripheral blood. These receptors all come from a human donor with active COVID-19. The donor label of this sample is uncertain. Both conserved end residues are part of each CDR3. Fields, in order: clone size, CDR3 length, J gene, D gene, V gene, CDR3 DNA, CDR3 protein. D genes are given only for firm matches. Clone size is stated in some rows and not others, as once, few, many or a class when expanded.

>-|20|TRBJ2-6|-|TRBV28
TGTGCCAGCAGTTTATTTGGCAGGACAGAGACTTCCTCTGGGGCCAACGTCCTGACTTTC
CASSLFGRTETSSGANVLTF
>few|17|TRBJ2-7|TRBD1|TRBV5-5
TGTGCCAGCAGCCCAACCCTACCGGGACAGGGGACCTACGAGCAGTACTTC
CASSPTLPGQGTYEQYF
>once|15|TRBJ2-3|-|TRBV4-2
TGTGCCAGCAGCCAAGACCCACGGAGCACAGATACGCAGTATTTT
CASSQDPRSTDTQYF
>-|11|TRBJ1-5|-|TRBV6-5
TGTGCCAGCAGCCATTATCAGCCCCAGCATTTT
CASSHYQPQHF
>-|11|TRBJ2-7|-|TRBV6-5
TGTGCCAGCAGTCCAGGGAGGCGGCAGTACTTC
CASSPGRRQYF
>-|15|TRBJ2-1|TRBD2|TRBV2
TGTGCCAGCAGGAACGGACTAGCGGGCTACAATGAGCAGTTCTTC
CASRNGLAGYNEQFF
>-|12|TRBJ1-1|TRBD1|TRBV6-5
TGTGCCAGCAGGACCGGGACAGGTGGAGCTTTCTTT
CASRTGTGGAFF
>few|14|TRBJ2-5|TRBD2|TRBV6-6
TGTGCCAGCACTCCCCCGGGGGGGGTCGAGACCCAGTACTTC
CASTPPGGVETQYF
>-|15|TRBJ1-2|-|TRBV5-5
TGTGCCAGCAGCTTGGTGGTCGGGGGAGCCTATGGCTACACCTTC
CASSLVVGGAYGYTF
>-|16|TRBJ2-1|-|TRBV19
TGTGCCAGTAAACCGGCCGGAGTCCGCGGTTACAATGAGCAGTTCTTC
CASKPAGVRGYNEQFF
>few|15|TRBJ1-1|-|TRBV27
TGTGCCAGCAGTTTGGAGGGAAAAATGAACACTGAAGCTTTCTTT
CASSLEGKMNTEAFF
>-|14|TRBJ2-5|TRBD1|TRBV7-2
TGTGCCAGCAGCCCTAGACAGGGGGTAGAGACCCAGTACTTC
CASSPRQGVETQYF
>-|17|TRBJ2-1|TRBD1|TRBV19
TGTGCCAGTAGTATAGAAGGCCCCACAGGGGCCTCTAATGAGCAGTTCTTC
CASSIEGPTGASNEQFF
>-|15|TRBJ1-2|-|TRBV10-2
TGCGCCAGCAGTGAGTCAAGGGCCGGGGGGTATGGCTACACCTTC
CASSESRAGGYGYTF
>-|16|TRBJ2-6|-|TRBV4-1
TGCGCCAGCAGCCAAAGGACAGCCTCTGGGGCCAACGTCCTGACTTTC
CASSQRTASGANVLTF
>-|15|TRBJ1-2|TRBD1|TRBV5-4
TGTGCCAGCACAATAAACCCCAAGGGGGCGCGTGGCTACACCTTC
CASTINPKGARGYTF
>-|16|TRBJ1-4|-|TRBV2
TGTGCCAGCAGACTCACTAGACCAGCAACTAATGAAAAACTGTTTTTT
CASRLTRPATNEKLFF
>-|13|TRBJ2-3|TRBD1|TRBV6-5
TGTGCCATTACGGGACAGTACACAGATACGCAGTATTTT
CAITGQYTDTQYF
>-|16|TRBJ1-3|-|TRBV23-1
TGCGCCAGCAGTCAAGGGAGACGGAGCTCTGGAAACACCATATATTTT
CASSQGRRSSGNTIYF
>-|16|TRBJ2-6|-|TRBV30
TGTGCCGGGTCTTTGGACGGACACTCTGGGGCCAACGTCCTGACTTTC
CAGSLDGHSGANVLTF
>-|13|TRBJ2-7|TRBD1|TRBV4-3
TGCGCCAGCAGCCAAGACAGGGGGCACGAGCAGTACTTC
CASSQDRGHEQYF
>-|15|TRBJ2-1|TRBD1|TRBV4-2
TGTGCCAGCAGCCAAACAGGGGGCGCCTACAATGAGCAGTTCTTC
CASSQTGGAYNEQFF
>-|14|TRBJ1-1|-|TRBV6-6
TGTGCCAGCAGCCCAGAACGGACAGTTACTGAAGCTTTCTTT
CASSPERTVTEAFF